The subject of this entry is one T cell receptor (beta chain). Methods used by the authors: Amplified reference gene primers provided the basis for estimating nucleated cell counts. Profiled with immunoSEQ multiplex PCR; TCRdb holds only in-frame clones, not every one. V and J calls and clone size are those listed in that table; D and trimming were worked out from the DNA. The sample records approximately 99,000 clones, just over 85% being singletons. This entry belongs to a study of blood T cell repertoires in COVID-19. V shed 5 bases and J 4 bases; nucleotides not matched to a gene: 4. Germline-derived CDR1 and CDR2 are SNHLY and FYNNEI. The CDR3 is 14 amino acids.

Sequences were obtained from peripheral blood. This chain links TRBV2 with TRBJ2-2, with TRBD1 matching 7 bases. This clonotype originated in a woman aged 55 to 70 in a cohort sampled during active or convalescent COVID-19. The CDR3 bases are TGTGCCAGCAGTTTTGACAGGGCCACCGGGGAGCTGTTTTTT. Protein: CASSFDRATGELFF.